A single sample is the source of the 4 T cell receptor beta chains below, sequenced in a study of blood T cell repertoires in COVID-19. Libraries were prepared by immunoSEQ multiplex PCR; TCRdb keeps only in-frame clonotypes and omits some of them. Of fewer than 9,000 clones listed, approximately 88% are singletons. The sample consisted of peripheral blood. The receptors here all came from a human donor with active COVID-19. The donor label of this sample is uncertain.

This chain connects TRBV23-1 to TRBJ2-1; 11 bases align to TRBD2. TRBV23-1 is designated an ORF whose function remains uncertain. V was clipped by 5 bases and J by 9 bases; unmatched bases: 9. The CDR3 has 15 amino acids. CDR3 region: CASSSGTSGTGEQFF. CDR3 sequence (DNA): TGCGCCAGCAGTTCCGGGACTAGCGGAACCGGTGAGCAGTTCTTC.

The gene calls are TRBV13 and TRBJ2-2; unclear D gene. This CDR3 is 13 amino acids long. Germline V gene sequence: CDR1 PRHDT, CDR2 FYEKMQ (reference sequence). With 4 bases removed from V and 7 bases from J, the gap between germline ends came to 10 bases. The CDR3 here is CASSSPRGGELFF. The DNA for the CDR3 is TGTGCCAGCAGCTCCCCCCGCGGCGGGGAGCTGTTTTTT. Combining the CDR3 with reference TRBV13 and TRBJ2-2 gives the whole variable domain AAGVIQSPRHLIKEKRETATLKCYPIPRHDTVYWYQQGPGQDPQFLISFYEKMQSDKGSIPDRFSAQQFSDYHSELNMSSLELGDSALYFCASSSPRGGELFFGEGSRLTVL.

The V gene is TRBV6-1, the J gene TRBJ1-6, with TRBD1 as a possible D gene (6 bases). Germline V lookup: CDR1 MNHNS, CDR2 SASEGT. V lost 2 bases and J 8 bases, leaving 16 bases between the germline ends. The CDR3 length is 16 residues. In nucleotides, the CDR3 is TGTGCCAGCAGTGAAAGCGTAGTGACAGGAGATTCACCCCTCCACTTT. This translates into CASSESVVTGDSPLHF.

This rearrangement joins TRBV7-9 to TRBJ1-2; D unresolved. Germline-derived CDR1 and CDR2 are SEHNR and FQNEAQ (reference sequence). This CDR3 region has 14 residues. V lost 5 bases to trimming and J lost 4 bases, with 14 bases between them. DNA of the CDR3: TGTGCCAGCAGCCGATCGGGAGTTGGCTATGGCTACACCTTC. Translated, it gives CASSRSGVGYGYTF.